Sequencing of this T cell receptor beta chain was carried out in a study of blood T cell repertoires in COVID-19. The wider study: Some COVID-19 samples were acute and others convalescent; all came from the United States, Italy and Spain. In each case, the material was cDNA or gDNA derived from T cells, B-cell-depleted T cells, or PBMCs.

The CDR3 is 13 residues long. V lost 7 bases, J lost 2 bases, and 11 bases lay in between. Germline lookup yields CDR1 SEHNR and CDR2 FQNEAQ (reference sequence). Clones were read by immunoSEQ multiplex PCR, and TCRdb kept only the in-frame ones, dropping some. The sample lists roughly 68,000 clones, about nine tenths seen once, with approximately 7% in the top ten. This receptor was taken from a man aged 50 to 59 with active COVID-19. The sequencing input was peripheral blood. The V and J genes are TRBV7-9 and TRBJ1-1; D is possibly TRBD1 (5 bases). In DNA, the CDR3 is TGTGCCAGCACCCCACAGGTAAACACTGAAGCTTTCTTT. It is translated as CASTPQVNTEAFF.